The rows below give T cell receptor beta chains drawn from one sample of a study of shared clonotypes between healthy human individuals. Using immunoSEQ multiplex PCR, the repertoire was profiled, and TCRdb retains in-frame clones only, with some absent. The data contain roughly 510,000 clones, almost 80% of them singletons. The sample consisted of PBMCs. Every receptor here comes from a woman aged 40-49 years in good health. Some clones in this sample may be carry-over from other donors' samples. The CDR3 runs from the conserved cysteine through the conserved F or W. A D gene is named only where the DNA matches it firmly. The listing skips clone size in some rows; elsewhere it reads once, few, many or a size class.

TRBJ1-1	many	TRBV11-1	.	CASSLSRSTEAFF	TGTGCCAGCAGCTTGTCGAGGAGCACTGAAGCTTTCTTT
TRBJ2-3	.	TRBV9	.	CASSQERNARTDTQYF	TGTGCCAGCAGCCAAGAGAGGAACGCCCGCACAGATACGCAGTATTTT
TRBJ2-7	.	TRBV18	TRBD2	CASSPTSGRATNHEQYF	TGTGCCAGCTCACCAACTAGCGGGAGGGCCACGAACCACGAGCAGTACTTC
TRBJ2-5	.	TRBV5-1	.	CASTPQGLQETQYF	TGCGCCAGCACCCCCCAAGGACTTCAAGAGACCCAGTACTTC
TRBJ2-1	.	TRBV9	TRBD2	CASSGTSGVNNEQFF	TGTGCCAGCAGCGGAACTAGCGGCGTCAACAATGAGCAGTTCTTC
TRBJ1-1	.	TRBV27	TRBD1	CASREGQLNTEAFF	TGTGCCAGCAGGGAGGGACAGTTGAACACTGAAGCTTTCTTT
TRBJ2-1	.	TRBV5-8	TRBD2	CASSRGLVRSEQFF	TGTGCCAGCAGCCGCGGACTAGTTAGGAGTGAGCAGTTCTTC
TRBJ1-5	few	TRBV10-3	.	CAISSSNQPQHF	TGTGCCATCAGCTCAAGCAATCAGCCCCAGCATTTT
TRBJ2-6	once	TRBV4-2	TRBD2	CASSPGLAGQRGANVLTF	TGTGCCAGCAGCCCGGGACTAGCCGGCCAGAGGGGGGCCAACGTCCTGACTTTC
TRBJ1-1	once	TRBV9	.	CASSARVMNTEAFF	TGTGCCAGCAGCGCCAGGGTGATGAACACTGAAGCTTTCTTT
TRBJ2-7	.	TRBV4-2	TRBD2	CASSQVPAGTRGGDEQYF	TGTGCCAGCAGCCAAGTTCCCGCCGGGACTAGGGGCGGAGACGAGCAGTACTTC
TRBJ2-1	once	TRBV7-9	TRBD2	CASSFSGTSRPQEQFF	TGTGCCAGCAGCTTTTCCGGGACTAGCAGGCCTCAGGAGCAGTTCTTC
TRBJ2-1	.	TRBV28	.	CASSSRSGVGWGNEQFF	TGTGCCAGCAGCTCCCGATCAGGGGTCGGGTGGGGCAATGAGCAGTTCTTC
TRBJ2-7	.	TRBV19	.	CASSTRDWGYEQYF	TGTGCCAGTAGTACCCGGGACTGGGGCTACGAGCAGTACTTC
TRBJ2-1	.	TRBV19	.	CASSIDLAVSSYNEQFF	TGTGCCAGTAGTATAGATCTGGCGGTCAGCTCCTACAATGAGCAGTTCTTC
TRBJ2-5	.	TRBV5-8	TRBD2	CASSLERLAGGETQYF	TGTGCCAGCAGCTTGGAACGACTAGCGGGAGGAGAGACCCAGTACTTC
TRBJ2-1	.	TRBV12-5	TRBD2	CASGFIYLGGTSVEKPNEQFF	TGTGCTAGTGGTTTCATTTACTTGGGGGGGACTAGCGTAGAAAAGCCCAATGAGCAGTTCTTC
TRBJ2-2	.	TRBV9	TRBD2	CASSVTTGGQKWGTGELFF	TGTGCCAGCAGCGTAACGACGGGAGGACAAAAATGGGGGACTGGGGAGCTGTTTTTT
TRBJ1-3	few	TRBV4-3	.	CASSQEVGLSGNTIYF	TGCGCCAGCAGCCAAGAGGTGGGTCTCTCTGGAAACACCATATATTTT
TRBJ2-5	.	TRBV18	TRBD1	CASSPLTGAQETQYF	TGTGCCAGCTCACCTCTCACAGGGGCGCAAGAGACCCAGTACTTC
TRBJ1-2	.	TRBV4-2	.	CASSQDGRAGGYTF	TGTGCCAGCAGCCAAGATGGCAGGGCCGGTGGCTACACCTTC
TRBJ2-7	once	TRBV19	.	CASRGARASSYEQYF	TGTGCCAGTAGGGGGGCCCGGGCCTCATCCTACGAGCAGTACTTC
TRBJ1-4	.	TRBV18	.	CASSQDAGREKLFF	TGTGCCAGCTCACAGGACGCGGGGAGGGAAAAACTGTTTTTT
TRBJ2-1	.	TRBV27	.	CASSLGALNEQFF	TGTGCCAGCAGTCTAGGTGCGCTAAATGAGCAGTTCTTC
TRBJ2-3	many	TRBV4-3	TRBD1	CASSQDRTGPDTQYF	TGCGCCAGCAGCCAAGATAGGACAGGGCCAGATACGCAGTATTTT
TRBJ2-7	.	TRBV7-3	.	CASSLNPQGEQYF	TGTGCCAGCAGCTTAAATCCTCAAGGGGAGCAGTACTTC
TRBJ2-2	.	TRBV28	TRBD2	CASSPLLAGDGELFF	TGTGCCAGCAGTCCGCTACTAGCGGGAGACGGGGAGCTGTTTTTT
TRBJ1-2	.	TRBV27	.	CASSSPDRHTGYTF	TGTGCCAGCAGTTCCCCCGACCGGCATACCGGCTACACCTTC
TRBJ2-5	many	TRBV7-3	.	CASSLSAAGGFGTQYF	TGTGCCAGCAGCTTATCCGCTGCGGGTGGGTTTGGGACCCAGTACTTC
TRBJ2-7	.	TRBV4-2	TRBD2	CASSLLSGRRDEQYF	TGTGCCAGCAGCCTCCTTAGCGGGAGACGCGACGAGCAGTACTTC
TRBJ2-2	.	TRBV11-1	TRBD1	CASTAGTVNTGELFF	TGTGCCAGTACCGCAGGGACAGTTAACACCGGGGAGCTGTTTTTT
TRBJ2-3	.	TRBV6-6	TRBD2	CASSYDKRGSTDTQYF	TGTGCCAGCAGTTACGATAAGCGGGGGAGCACAGATACGCAGTATTTT
TRBJ2-7	.	TRBV5-1	TRBD1	CASSLSAGGAAEQYF	TGCGCCAGCAGCTTGTCGGCAGGGGGCGCAGCCGAGCAGTACTTC
TRBJ1-4	.	TRBV5-6	.	CASSEGSGEKLFF	TGTGCCAGCAGTGAAGGGTCGGGGGAAAAACTGTTTTTT
TRBJ1-1	.	TRBV10-3	.	CAIRRVPTVGEAFF	TGTGCCATCAGACGAGTACCGACGGTTGGTGAAGCTTTCTTT
TRBJ1-5	once	TRBV15	.	CATSETNSNQPQHF	TGTGCCACCAGCGAGACAAATAGCAATCAGCCCCAGCATTTT
TRBJ1-4	.	TRBV2	.	CASMGINEKLFF	TGTGCCAGCATGGGAATTAATGAAAAACTGTTTTTT
TRBJ2-1	.	TRBV29-1	TRBD1	CSVDGTGFNEQFF	TGCAGCGTTGATGGGACAGGGTTCAATGAGCAGTTCTTC
TRBJ1-1	once	TRBV6-5	TRBD1	CASSYSWTGDTEAFF	TGTGCCAGCAGTTACTCTTGGACAGGGGACACTGAAGCTTTCTTT
TRBJ2-5	.	TRBV10-3	.	CAISRTQVLQETQYF	TGTGCCATCAGTAGGACACAGGTACTGCAAGAGACCCAGTACTTC